A selection of T cell receptor beta chains follows, all from one sample in a study of blood T cell repertoires in COVID-19. Assay used: immunoSEQ multiplex PCR; TCRdb lists only in-frame clones, some missing. Here the sample spans 120,000 to 150,000 clones, 85% being singletons. The sample comprised PBMCs or T cells enriched from blood (not recorded which). All receptors derive from a woman in her forties who had recovered from COVID-19. Both conserved end residues are part of each CDR3. A D gene is named only where the DNA matches it firmly. Clone size is shown for a subset of rows, as once, few, many or a class of expanded clone.

size: .
J: TRBJ2-3
V: TRBV7-3
D: TRBD2
CDR3: CASSRQLGLAGGRDTQYF
DNA: TGTGCCAGCAGCCGCCAACTAGGACTAGCGGGGGGGCGAGATACGCAGTATTTT

size: .
J: TRBJ1-4
V: TRBV2
D: TRBD1
CDR3: CASRTGGSEKLFF
DNA: TGTGCCAGCAGGACAGGGGGCTCTGAAAAACTGTTTTTT

size: .
J: TRBJ2-2
V: TRBV10-2
D: .
CDR3: CATVRGGVNTGELFF
DNA: TGCGCCACCGTAAGGGGCGGGGTGAACACCGGGGAGCTGTTTTTT

size: .
J: TRBJ2-7
V: TRBV13
D: .
CDR3: CASSKGYYEQYF
DNA: TGTGCCAGCAGCAAGGGGTACTACGAGCAGTACTTC

size: few
J: TRBJ2-1
V: TRBV4-1
D: TRBD2
CDR3: CASSQGSGSENEQFF
DNA: TGCGCCAGCAGCCAGGGTAGCGGGAGCGAGAATGAGCAGTTCTTC

size: .
J: TRBJ1-1
V: TRBV4-1
D: .
CDR3: CASSQSRGTEAFF
DNA: TGCGCCAGCAGCCAATCCAGGGGCACTGAAGCTTTCTTT

size: .
J: TRBJ1-1
V: TRBV23-1
D: TRBD1
CDR3: CASSQSGAKGANTEAFF
DNA: TGCGCCAGCAGTCAATCGGGGGCTAAGGGGGCGAACACTGAAGCTTTCTTT

size: .
J: TRBJ1-6
V: TRBV14
D: .
CDR3: CASSPTGTRYNSPLHF
DNA: TGTGCCAGCAGCCCAACCGGGACACGGTATAATTCACCCCTCCACTTT

size: few
J: TRBJ2-2
V: TRBV19
D: TRBD1
CDR3: CASGDSTNTGELFF
DNA: TGTGCCAGTGGGGACAGTACGAACACCGGGGAGCTGTTTTTT

size: .
J: TRBJ2-1
V: TRBV30
D: TRBD2
CDR3: CAYQAGGDDEQFF
DNA: TGTGCCTACCAAGCGGGAGGAGACGATGAGCAGTTCTTC

size: .
J: TRBJ2-5
V: TRBV11-3
D: .
CDR3: CASSLGAATQETQYF
DNA: TGTGCCAGCAGCTTAGGGGCAGCCACCCAAGAGACCCAGTACTTC

size: .
J: TRBJ2-3
V: TRBV9
D: TRBD2
CDR3: CASSPNPGLAGGPGTDTQYF
DNA: TGTGCCAGCAGCCCTAACCCGGGACTAGCGGGAGGGCCAGGCACAGATACGCAGTATTTT

size: .
J: TRBJ2-1
V: TRBV3-1/TRBV3-2
D: TRBD2
CDR3: CASSQGLAEGDSEQFF
DNA: TGTGCCAGCAGCCAAGGACTAGCGGAGGGTGACAGTGAGCAGTTCTTC

size: .
J: TRBJ2-7
V: TRBV5-6
D: .
CDR3: CASSRGGGEQYF
DNA: TGTGCCAGCAGCCGGGGAGGGGGCGAGCAGTACTTC

size: .
J: TRBJ2-5
V: TRBV28
D: .
CDR3: CASDTPGGLGTQYF
DNA: TGTGCCAGCGATACTCCGGGGGGCCTGGGGACCCAGTACTTC

size: .
J: TRBJ2-5
V: TRBV12-5
D: TRBD2
CDR3: CASGPPPGLAGGRETQYF
DNA: TGTGCTAGTGGTCCCCCCCCGGGACTAGCGGGGGGGCGAGAGACCCAGTACTTC

size: .
J: TRBJ2-1
V: TRBV6-5
D: .
CDR3: CASSRDRDTYNEQFF
DNA: TGTGCCAGCAGTAGAGACCGGGACACCTACAATGAGCAGTTCTTC

size: .
J: TRBJ2-7
V: TRBV7-8
D: TRBD2
CDR3: CASSSSGLAVPLSYEQYF
DNA: TGTGCCAGCTCATCGAGTGGACTAGCGGTCCCCTTGTCCTACGAGCAGTACTTC

size: once
J: TRBJ1-5
V: TRBV2
D: .
CDR3: CASSEGSIVDQPQHF
DNA: TGTGCCAGCAGTGAAGGGAGTATTGTGGATCAACCCCAGCATTTT

size: few
J: TRBJ2-7
V: TRBV15
D: .
CDR3: CATSRDRGDTDLRRF
DNA: TGTGCCACCAGCAGAGATCGTGGGGACACGGACCTGAGGCGTTTC

size: once
J: TRBJ1-5
V: TRBV7-8
D: TRBD1
CDR3: CASSLWVPTGNQPQHF
DNA: TGTGCCAGCAGCTTATGGGTACCGACAGGGAATCAGCCCCAGCATTTT

size: few
J: TRBJ1-6
V: TRBV5-4
D: TRBD1
CDR3: CASRARGQSNSPLHF
DNA: TGTGCCAGCAGAGCAAGGGGACAGAGTAATTCACCCCTCCACTTT

size: .
J: TRBJ1-2
V: TRBV11-2
D: TRBD1
CDR3: CASSPLAGGNNYGYTF
DNA: TGTGCCAGCAGCCCCCTCGCAGGGGGAAACAACTATGGCTACACCTTC

size: .
J: TRBJ2-1
V: TRBV7-9
D: TRBD1
CDR3: CATTGTGDPNEQFF
DNA: TGTGCCACGACCGGGACAGGGGACCCCAATGAGCAGTTCTTC

size: .
J: TRBJ1-5
V: TRBV6-5
D: .
CDR3: CASSLGSDRQPQHF
DNA: TGTGCCAGCAGCTTAGGGTCCGACAGGCAGCCCCAGCATTTT

size: .
J: TRBJ2-7
V: TRBV11-2
D: .
CDR3: CASSVRDLYYEQYF
DNA: TGTGCCAGCAGCGTCCGGGACTTGTACTACGAGCAGTACTTC

size: .
J: TRBJ2-5
V: TRBV9
D: .
CDR3: CASSGQGEETQYF
DNA: TGTGCCAGCAGCGGTCAAGGGGAAGAGACCCAGTACTTC

size: .
J: TRBJ2-1
V: TRBV30
D: .
CDR3: CAWTSFTQSYNEQFF
DNA: TGTGCCTGGACCTCCTTTACACAGTCCTACAATGAGCAGTTCTTC

size: .
J: TRBJ1-1
V: TRBV12-5
D: .
CDR3: CASGLATRGTEAFF
DNA: TGTGCTAGTGGTTTGGCCACCCGAGGGACTGAAGCTTTCTTT

size: once
J: TRBJ2-1
V: TRBV5-1
D: TRBD2
CDR3: CASSPTSGSYNEQFF
DNA: TGCGCCAGCAGCCCTACTAGCGGGAGTTACAATGAGCAGTTCTTC

size: few
J: TRBJ1-6
V: TRBV10-3
D: TRBD1
CDR3: CAISESGQYNSPLHF
DNA: TGTGCCATCAGTGAGTCGGGACAGTATAATTCACCCCTCCACTTT

size: .
J: TRBJ2-7
V: TRBV7-9
D: TRBD2
CDR3: CASSPQTSGSLYEQYF
DNA: TGTGCCAGCAGCCCCCAGACTAGCGGGAGTTTGTACGAGCAGTACTTC

size: .
J: TRBJ1-1
V: TRBV11-3
D: .
CDR3: CASSSRRAVEAFF
DNA: TGTGCCAGCAGCTCCAGGAGGGCAGTTGAAGCTTTCTTT

size: .
J: TRBJ1-4
V: TRBV5-6
D: .
CDR3: CASSLGQGSEKLFF
DNA: TGTGCCAGCAGCTTGGGGCAGGGGTCTGAAAAACTGTTTTTT

size: .
J: TRBJ2-1
V: TRBV6-6
D: TRBD2
CDR3: CASSYAAGEREQFF
DNA: TGTGCCAGCAGTTACGCAGCGGGAGAAAGGGAGCAGTTCTTC

size: .
J: TRBJ1-1
V: TRBV5-1
D: .
CDR3: CASTPSGLGTEAFF
DNA: TGCGCCAGCACCCCGTCAGGGTTGGGCACTGAAGCTTTCTTT

size: .
J: TRBJ2-5
V: TRBV3-1/TRBV3-2
D: TRBD1
CDR3: CASSQPTGAWGETQYF
DNA: TGTGCCAGCAGCCAACCGACAGGGGCCTGGGGAGAGACCCAGTACTTC

size: .
J: TRBJ2-5
V: TRBV2
D: TRBD1
CDR3: CASSGTNRGPQETQYF
DNA: TGTGCCAGCAGTGGGACAAACAGGGGTCCCCAAGAGACCCAGTACTTC

size: .
J: TRBJ1-2
V: TRBV28
D: TRBD1
CDR3: CASSLLGTDYGYTF
DNA: TGTGCCAGCAGTTTACTCGGGACAGATTATGGCTACACCTTC

size: once
J: TRBJ1-6
V: TRBV27
D: .
CDR3: CASSIAPPGDRLWSPLHF
DNA: TGTGCCAGCAGTATCGCCCCCCCTGGTGACAGGCTATGGTCACCCCTCCACTTT

size: few
J: TRBJ1-2
V: TRBV19
D: .
CDR3: CASTGYNYGYTF
DNA: TGTGCCAGTACCGGGTACAACTATGGCTACACCTTC

size: once
J: TRBJ1-3
V: TRBV5-1
D: TRBD1
CDR3: CASSPGGTANGNTIYF
DNA: TGCGCCAGCAGCCCCGGTGGGACAGCTAATGGAAACACCATATATTTT

size: .
J: TRBJ2-3
V: TRBV9
D: TRBD2
CDR3: CASSALRGLAGAFTDTQYF
DNA: TGTGCCAGCAGCGCACTCCGGGGACTAGCGGGAGCATTCACAGATACGCAGTATTTT

size: .
J: TRBJ2-7
V: TRBV6-1
D: .
CDR3: CASSEWENAYEQYF
DNA: TGTGCCAGCAGTGAATGGGAGAACGCATACGAGCAGTACTTC

size: .
J: TRBJ2-3
V: TRBV5-1
D: TRBD2
CDR3: CASSRARGGPDTQYF
DNA: TGCGCCAGCAGTAGAGCGCGGGGGGGCCCCGATACGCAGTATTTT

size: .
J: TRBJ2-2
V: TRBV5-4
D: .
CDR3: CASSLSGPTGELFF
DNA: TGTGCCAGCAGCTTGAGCGGGCCCACCGGGGAGCTGTTTTTT

size: .
J: TRBJ1-1
V: TRBV27
D: TRBD1
CDR3: CASSLTTGYNTEAFF
DNA: TGTGCCAGCAGTTTAACGACAGGGTATAACACTGAAGCTTTCTTT

size: .
J: TRBJ2-5
V: TRBV18
D: .
CDR3: CASSPALQETQYF
DNA: TGTGCCAGCTCACCCGCACTTCAAGAGACCCAGTACTTC